Each of the 3 T cell receptor beta chains below was sequenced from the same sample in a study of technical replicates of blood from a handful of donors. Clones were read by immunoSEQ multiplex PCR, and TCRdb kept only the in-frame ones, dropping some. Among more than 65,000 clones, 95% to 98% were seen once, and the ten largest hold roughly 0.3%. What was sequenced was T cells isolated from PBMCs. Every receptor here comes from a human donor in good health.

The J gene is TRBJ2-5, the V gene TRBV5-1; weak D call: TRBD1 (5 bases). CDR1 and CDR2 (germline): SGHRS, YFSETQ. This CDR3 region has 16 residues. With 7 bases removed from V and 1 base from J, the gap between germline ends came to 20 bases. Here the CDR3 DNA reads TGCGCCAGCGCCAGGGTTGAGACAAGGGCCCAAGAGACCCAGTACTTC. Amino acid sequence: CASARVETRAQETQYF.

The rearrangement joins TRBV7-3 to TRBJ1-1, with 7 bases fitting TRBD1. Trimming cost V 1 base and J 11 bases; bases outside gene matches: 10. The CDR3 is 14 residues long. The germline V gene has CDR1 SGHTA and CDR2 FQGTGA. CDR3 DNA: TGTGCCAGCAGCTTAAATGGAGACAGGGAAGAGGCTTTCTTT. As protein: CASSLNGDREEAFF.

The chain combines TRBV19 with TRBJ1-4; no reliable D call. The CDR3 has 14 amino acids. Between the trimmed V and J ends, which lost 6 bases and 0 bases, there was a span of 8 bases. Per germline, CDR1 LNHDA and CDR2 SQIVND (reference sequence). CDR3 DNA sequence: TGTGCCAGTAGGAAGAGTTCAACTAATGAAAAACTGTTTTTT. This gives the protein CASRKSSTNEKLFF.